These T cell receptor beta chains were read from a single sample in a study of T cells in Graves' hyperthyroidism and ophthalmopathy. Via MiXCR, TCRdb re-called the multiplex PCR reads, giving one row per CDR3 protein. The sample shows 530,000 or so distinct CDR3 sequences, roughly 17% of them seen only once. Sample: blood. Source of these receptors: a woman aged 18-30 years with Graves' ophthalmopathy. CDR3s include the opening cysteine and the closing phenylalanine or tryptophan. The order of the fields is clone size, D gene, V gene, CDR3 length, J gene, CDR3 protein, CDR3 DNA. A D gene is named only where the DNA matches it firmly. Clone size is not always given. Where it is, it says once, few, many or a class for expanded clones.

clone size: many
D gene: -
V gene: TRBV18
CDR3 length: 15
J gene: TRBJ2-1
CDR3 protein: CASSPVGISYNEQFF
CDR3 DNA: TGTGCCAGCTCACCAGTCGGTATCTCCTACAATGAGCAGTTCTTC

clone size: -
D gene: TRBD2
V gene: TRBV13
CDR3 length: 14
J gene: TRBJ2-1
CDR3 protein: CASSTTTSGSGQFF
CDR3 DNA: TGTGCCAGCAGCACAACGACTAGCGGGAGTGGGCAGTTCTTC

clone size: many
D gene: TRBD2
V gene: TRBV19
CDR3 length: 15
J gene: TRBJ2-1
CDR3 protein: CASSSVAGGWNEQFF
CDR3 DNA: TGTGCCAGTAGTAGCGTAGCGGGGGGGTGGAATGAGCAGTTCTTC

clone size: many
D gene: TRBD2
V gene: TRBV4-2
CDR3 length: 15
J gene: TRBJ2-4
CDR3 protein: CASSQAQGGVNIQYF
CDR3 DNA: TGTGCCAGCAGCCAAGCGCAGGGAGGGGTAAACATTCAGTACTTC

clone size: few
D gene: -
V gene: TRBV7-8
CDR3 length: 15
J gene: TRBJ2-2
CDR3 protein: CASSLGKGLTGELSF
CDR3 DNA: TGTGCCAGCAGCTTAGGCAAGGGCTTAACCGGGGAGCTGTCTTTT

clone size: few
D gene: TRBD2
V gene: TRBV4-1
CDR3 length: 16
J gene: TRBJ2-1
CDR3 protein: CASSQDELAGGVEQFF
CDR3 DNA: TGCGCCAGCAGCCAAGATGAACTAGCGGGAGGGGTTGAGCAGTTCTTC

clone size: -
D gene: -
V gene: TRBV15
CDR3 length: 14
J gene: TRBJ1-2
CDR3 protein: CATSRDNNNYGYTF
CDR3 DNA: TGTGCCACCAGCAGAGATAACAACAACTATGGCTACACCTTC

clone size: -
D gene: -
V gene: TRBV27
CDR3 length: 15
J gene: TRBJ1-2
CDR3 protein: CASSSSGTSGYGYTF
CDR3 DNA: TGTGCCAGCAGTTCCTCCGGGACGTCCGGCTATGGCTACACCTTC

clone size: few
D gene: -
V gene: TRBV7-9
CDR3 length: 13
J gene: TRBJ2-7
CDR3 protein: CASSPSRVYEQYF
CDR3 DNA: TGTGCCAGCAGCCCTAGTCGGGTCTACGAGCAGTACTTC

clone size: many
D gene: TRBD2
V gene: TRBV11-3
CDR3 length: 15
J gene: TRBJ2-1
CDR3 protein: CASSLTSGYYNEQFF
CDR3 DNA: TGTGCCAGCAGCTTGACTAGCGGGTATTACAATGAGCAGTTCTTC

clone size: few
D gene: TRBD1
V gene: TRBV29-1
CDR3 length: 13
J gene: TRBJ2-7
CDR3 protein: CSAKQGNSYEQYF
CDR3 DNA: TGCAGCGCTAAACAGGGGAACTCCTACGAGCAGTACTTC

clone size: many
D gene: TRBD1
V gene: TRBV6-1
CDR3 length: 18
J gene: TRBJ1-5
CDR3 protein: CASSPPVGGQISNQPQHF
CDR3 DNA: TGTGCCAGCAGTCCTCCGGTTGGGGGACAGATTAGCAATCAGCCCCAGCATTTT

clone size: -
D gene: TRBD1
V gene: TRBV3-1
CDR3 length: 16
J gene: TRBJ2-1
CDR3 protein: CASSQIRIQGSGEQFF
CDR3 DNA: TGTGCCAGCAGCCAAATTCGGATACAGGGGAGCGGTGAGCAGTTCTTC

clone size: many
D gene: -
V gene: TRBV6-1
CDR3 length: 14
J gene: TRBJ1-5
CDR3 protein: CASSNRDGYQPQHF
CDR3 DNA: TGTGCCAGCAGTAATCGGGACGGCTATCAGCCCCAGCATTTT